A selection of T cell receptor beta chains follows, all from one sample in a study of brain T cells in children with intractable seizures. Assay: immunoSEQ multiplex PCR; the TCRdb copy retains only in-frame clones and omits some. In the table there are 100,000 to 120,000 clones, 90% to 95% of which are singletons. Sequenced here: peripheral blood, sampled at surgery. The receptors originated from a boy in the first two years of life with hemimegalencephaly and intractable seizures. Both conserved end residues are part of each CDR3. The D gene is left open where the match is weak. Only some rows state a clone size, as once, few, many or a class for expanded clones.

clone size	D gene	V gene	J gene	CDR3 protein	CDR3 DNA
.	.	TRBV5-8	TRBJ1-4	CASSLGYYEKLFF	TGTGCCAGCAGCTTAGGGTATTATGAAAAACTGTTTTTT
.	.	TRBV11-2	TRBJ2-1	CASSSGLSPSEQFF	TGTGCCAGCAGCTCTGGACTGAGTCCTAGCGAGCAGTTCTTC
once	TRBD2	TRBV5-1	TRBJ2-2	CASSTLAGSNTGELFF	TGCGCCAGCAGCACCTTAGCGGGGTCGAACACCGGGGAGCTGTTTTTT
.	TRBD2	TRBV19	TRBJ2-1	CASSYSGTSGQVGQFF	TGTGCCAGTAGTTACTCCGGGACTAGCGGCCAGGTCGGGCAGTTCTTC
.	.	TRBV7-2	TRBJ1-5	CASSLDGQRNQPQHF	TGTGCCAGCAGCTTAGACGGGCAGAGAAATCAGCCCCAGCATTTT
.	.	TRBV6-4	TRBJ1-2	CASSDSGYGYTF	TGTGCCAGCAGTGACTCGGGCTATGGCTACACCTTC
.	.	TRBV6-6	TRBJ2-7	CASSYSMPYEQYF	TGTGCCAGCAGTTACTCGATGCCCTACGAGCAGTACTTC
.	.	TRBV6-5	TRBJ2-6	CASSYMGGVDVLTF	TGTGCCAGCAGTTATATGGGGGGAGTGGACGTCCTGACTTTC
.	TRBD2	TRBV27	TRBJ2-1	CASREGLAGGKVDNEQFF	TGTGCCAGCAGAGAGGGACTAGCGGGAGGGAAAGTTGACAATGAGCAGTTCTTC
.	TRBD1	TRBV4-1	TRBJ2-1	CASSQEVPRVGTGFPNEQFF	TGCGCCAGCAGCCAAGAAGTCCCCCGAGTCGGGACAGGGTTCCCCAATGAGCAGTTCTTC
.	TRBD2	TRBV18	TRBJ2-7	CASSPSSGRDHEQYF	TGTGCCAGCTCACCATCTAGCGGGAGGGACCACGAGCAGTACTTC
.	.	TRBV7-9	TRBJ2-7	CASSPPYGSTYEQYF	TGTGCCAGCAGCCCCCCCTACGGGTCGACCTACGAGCAGTACTTC
.	.	TRBV9	TRBJ2-1	CASSVGAVGVYNEQFF	TGTGCCAGCAGCGTAGGGGCCGTGGGAGTCTACAATGAGCAGTTCTTC
few	.	TRBV19	TRBJ2-7	CASSHGHTYEQYF	TGTGCCAGTAGTCACGGACATACCTACGAGCAGTACTTC
.	.	TRBV6-5	TRBJ1-6	CASSYRSGSYNSPLHF	TGTGCCAGCAGTTACAGGTCGGGCTCCTATAATTCACCCCTCCACTTT
.	TRBD2	TRBV4-3	TRBJ2-5	CASSQGGGPSQETQYF	TGCGCCAGCAGCCAAGGGGGGGGACCCAGCCAAGAGACCCAGTACTTC
.	.	TRBV14	TRBJ1-2	CAIKIGGRSYGYTF	TGTGCCATCAAAATAGGGGGTCGGTCCTATGGCTACACCTTC
.	.	TRBV5-6	TRBJ2-1	CASSPPDRRSLGYNEQFF	TGTGCCAGCAGCCCACCCGACAGGCGGTCGCTGGGGTACAATGAGCAGTTCTTC
.	TRBD2	TRBV4-2	TRBJ2-1	CASSQLSGSSYNEQFF	TGTGCCAGCAGCCAATTGAGCGGGAGTTCCTACAATGAGCAGTTCTTC
.	.	TRBV7-3	TRBJ2-3	CASSLPDTQYF	TGTGCCAGCAGCTTACCAGATACGCAGTATTTT
.	TRBD1	TRBV28	TRBJ2-3	CASSLVPGQGSTDTQYF	TGTGCCAGCAGTTTAGTTCCGGGACAGGGCTCGACAGATACGCAGTATTTT
.	.	TRBV7-8	TRBJ2-7	CASSMTGVGIEQYF	TGTGCCAGCAGCATGACGGGGGTGGGGATCGAGCAGTACTTC
.	TRBD1	TRBV7-2	TRBJ1-2	CASSFDRGRNGYTF	TGTGCCAGCAGCTTTGACAGGGGAAGAAATGGCTACACCTTC
.	.	TRBV7-9	TRBJ1-2	CASRRGVTDYGYTF	TGTGCCAGCAGGAGAGGGGTCACCGACTATGGCTACACCTTC
.	.	TRBV6-5	TRBJ1-1	CASSYGGAGTEAFF	TGTGCCAGCAGTTACGGGGGGGCTGGCACTGAAGCTTTCTTT
.	TRBD2	TRBV5-1	TRBJ2-7	CASSLVFRTSGSNYEQYF	TGCGCCAGCAGCTTGGTATTCCGGACTAGCGGGAGTAATTACGAGCAGTACTTC
.	.	TRBV7-9	TRBJ1-3	CASTPGTRPGNTIYF	TGTGCCAGCACCCCCGGCACCCGTCCTGGAAACACCATATATTTT
.	.	TRBV28	TRBJ1-3	CTSSFPHRERYSGNTIYF	TGTACCAGCAGTTTTCCCCACAGGGAGAGGTACTCTGGAAACACCATATATTTT
.	TRBD1	TRBV5-6	TRBJ2-7	CASSLGQGAHEQYF	TGTGCCAGCAGCTTGGGACAGGGGGCGCACGAGCAGTACTTC
.	.	TRBV7-9	TRBJ1-3	CASSLEGPTGKVLF	TGTGCCAGCAGCTTAGAAGGGCCAACAGGGAAGGTCCTTTTT
.	.	TRBV6-4	TRBJ2-7	CATQLPLSYEQYF	TGTGCCACCCAGTTGCCACTCTCCTACGAGCAGTACTTC
.	.	TRBV6-5	TRBJ1-3	CASSRRRADTIYF	TGTGCCAGCAGCCGTCGCAGGGCCGATACCATATATTTT
.	.	TRBV6-5	TRBJ2-1	CASSYSRQSPHNEQFF	TGTGCCAGCAGTTACTCCCGGCAGTCACCTCACAATGAGCAGTTCTTC
.	TRBD1	TRBV28	TRBJ1-5	CASSYRRGQGAPQPQHF	TGTGCCAGCAGCTACCGACGGGGACAGGGGGCCCCTCAGCCCCAGCATTTT
once	.	TRBV27	TRBJ2-1	CASSLPGHHYNEQFF	TGTGCCAGCAGTTTGCCGGGACATCACTACAATGAGCAGTTCTTC
.	.	TRBV15	TRBJ2-1	CATSRGRRYNEQFF	TGTGCCACCAGCAGAGGGCGACGTTACAATGAGCAGTTCTTC
.	.	TRBV24-1	TRBJ1-2	CATRGVDSSPYGYTF	TGTGCCACCAGGGGTGTGGACAGTTCCCCCTATGGCTACACCTTC
.	TRBD2	TRBV3-1/TRBV3-2	TRBJ2-1	CASSHTSGIYNEQFF	TGTGCCAGCAGCCACACTAGCGGGATCTACAATGAGCAGTTCTTC
.	.	TRBV2	TRBJ1-5	CASSERLRDQPQHF	TGTGCCAGCAGTGAGAGACTCAGGGATCAGCCCCAGCATTTT
.	TRBD2	TRBV11-2	TRBJ2-7	CASSRGTSGSYEQYF	TGTGCCAGCAGCCGGGGGACTAGCGGGTCCTACGAGCAGTACTTC
.	TRBD1	TRBV11-2	TRBJ1-6	CASSLRQGGRNSPLHF	TGTGCCAGCAGCTTACGGCAGGGGGGGAGGAATTCACCCCTCCACTTT